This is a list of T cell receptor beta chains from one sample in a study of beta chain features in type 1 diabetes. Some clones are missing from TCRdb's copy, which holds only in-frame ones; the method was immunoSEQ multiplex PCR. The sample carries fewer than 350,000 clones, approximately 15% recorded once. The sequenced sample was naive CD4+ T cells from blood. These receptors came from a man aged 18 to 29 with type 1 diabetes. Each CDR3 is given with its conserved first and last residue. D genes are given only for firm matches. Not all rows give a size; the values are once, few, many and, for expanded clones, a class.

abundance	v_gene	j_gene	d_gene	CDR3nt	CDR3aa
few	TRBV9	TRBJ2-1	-	TGTGCCAGCAGCGCCGGGACTGGTCAGGTCCATGAGCAGTTCTTC	CASSAGTGQVHEQFF
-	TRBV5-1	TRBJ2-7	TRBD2	TGCGCCAGCAGCCCCCTGGGGGGGTCCACCTACGAGCAGTACTTC	CASSPLGGSTYEQYF
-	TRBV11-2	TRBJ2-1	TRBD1	TGTGCCAGCAGCCAAGACAGGGTCAACAATGAGCAGTTCTTC	CASSQDRVNNEQFF
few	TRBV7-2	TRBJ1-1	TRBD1	TGTGCCAGCAGCTTTCGACAGGGGGGAAACACTGAAGCTTTCTTT	CASSFRQGGNTEAFF
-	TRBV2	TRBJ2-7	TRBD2	TGTGCCAGCAGTAGGACTAGCGGGGCCCCCTACGAGCAGTACTTC	CASSRTSGAPYEQYF
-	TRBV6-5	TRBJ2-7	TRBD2	TGTGCCAGCAGTCGACTAGCGGGATCCTACGAGCAGTACTTC	CASSRLAGSYEQYF
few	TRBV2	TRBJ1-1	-	TGTGCCAGCAGTGAAACGCGGACTGAAGCTTTCTTT	CASSETRTEAFF
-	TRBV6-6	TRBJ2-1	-	TGTGCCAGCAAGGACTCCCCCTACAATGAGCAGTTCTTC	CASKDSPYNEQFF
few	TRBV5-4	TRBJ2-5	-	TGTGCCAGCAGCCCAGACTCCCTAGGTAGACAGACCCAGTACTTC	CASSPDSLGRQTQYF
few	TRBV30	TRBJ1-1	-	TGTGCCTGGAGTGTACCAAATGAGAAAGCTTTCTTT	CAWSVPNEKAFF
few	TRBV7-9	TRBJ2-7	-	TGTGCCAGCAGCTTCGAGGTTCCCTACGAGCAGTACTTC	CASSFEVPYEQYF
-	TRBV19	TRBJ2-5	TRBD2	TGTGCCAGTAGGCCGGGACTAGCGGGATCGGAGACCCAGTACTTC	CASRPGLAGSETQYF
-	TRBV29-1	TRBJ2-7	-	TGCAGCGTTGAAGTGGTGACGGGCTACGAGCAGTACTTC	CSVEVVTGYEQYF
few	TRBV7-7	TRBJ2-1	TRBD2	TGTGCCAGCAGCTCGGGGGGAGGTCGGGAGCAGTTCTTC	CASSSGGGREQFF
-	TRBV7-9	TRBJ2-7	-	TGTGCCAGCAGCTCCAACTCCCGTCCCCCAAAGCAGTACTTC	CASSSNSRPPKQYF
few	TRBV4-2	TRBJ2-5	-	TGTGCCAGCAGCCAAGATTCAGGTGTGGGGACCCAGTACTTC	CASSQDSGVGTQYF